This T cell receptor beta chain came from a study of T cells in Graves' hyperthyroidism and ophthalmopathy. Diagnostic decisions used clinical symptoms, serum thyroxine and TRAb, thyroid ultrasound and orbital computed tomography. This clonotype has more than one count but fewer than ten. Amplified TCR beta CDR3 regions came from RNA transcripts. Primed by the HTBI set, a first-round RT-PCR was run on the TCR CDR3. TCRdb redid the calling of the multiplex PCR reads with MiXCR, one entry per CDR3 protein. The table includes about 500,000 distinct CDR3 sequences, over 15% detected once. The source material was blood. The receptor's source is a woman aged 18-29 years with Graves' ophthalmopathy.

In DNA form, the CDR3 reads TGTGCCAGCAGCTTTCCCTCCCAGGGACCCACTGAAGCTTTCTTT. As protein: CASSFPSQGPTEAFF. This chain uses TRBV13 with TRBJ1-1; tentatively, D is TRBD1 (5 bases). The CDR3 contains 15 residues. The V and J ends lost 3 bases and 4 bases respectively, with 15 bases between them. Germline V lookup: CDR1 PRHDT, CDR2 FYEKMQ (reference sequence).